A selection of T cell receptor beta chains follows, all from one sample in a study of CXCR3-negative and CXCR3-positive naive CD8 T cells. TCRdb re-analyzed the 5' RACE reads; it lists each CDR3 protein once, without DNA. This sample's table reports several thousand distinct CDR3 sequences. The sequencing sample was made of naive CXCR3+ CD8+ T cells from blood. These TCRs come from a human donor in good health. Some clones in this sample may be carry-over from other donors' samples. CDR3s include the opening cysteine and the closing phenylalanine or tryptophan. Not all rows give a size; the values are once, few, many and, for expanded clones, a class.

CDR3: CASSLAGSNEKLFF; size: medium-sized; V: TRBV5-1; J: TRBJ1-4
CDR3: CASSVDSGMAFF; size: -; V: TRBV9; J: TRBJ1-1
CDR3: CSVVAGAGSSYNEQFF; size: -; V: TRBV29-1; J: TRBJ2-1
CDR3: CASSPWTEMNTEAFF; size: -; V: TRBV9; J: TRBJ1-1
CDR3: CASSLAWTGSSYEQYF; size: -; V: TRBV5-6; J: TRBJ2-7
CDR3: CAILLGDYNEQFF; size: -; V: TRBV10-3; J: TRBJ2-1
CDR3: CASEQGDSDEQYF; size: -; V: TRBV6-5; J: TRBJ2-7
CDR3: CASSYRGTGELFF; size: -; V: TRBV7-9; J: TRBJ2-2
CDR3: CASTFGGEQFF; size: medium-sized; V: TRBV6-6; J: TRBJ2-1
CDR3: CASSIGGLVTEAFF; size: -; V: TRBV19; J: TRBJ1-1
CDR3: CASSLVASPDTQYF; size: medium-sized; V: TRBV7-2; J: TRBJ2-3
CDR3: CASSQGSGSYQETQYF; size: -; V: TRBV4-2; J: TRBJ2-5
CDR3: CSVRTGAYEQYF; size: -; V: TRBV29-1; J: TRBJ2-7
CDR3: CATGDTDTQYF; size: -; V: TRBV10-1; J: TRBJ2-3
CDR3: CASSLISYEQYF; size: medium-sized; V: TRBV12-3/TRBV12-4; J: TRBJ2-7
CDR3: CSARSGTSTDEQFF; size: -; V: TRBV20-1; J: TRBJ2-1
CDR3: CASSYSAGDTQYF; size: -; V: TRBV6-5; J: TRBJ2-3
CDR3: CASSLSPGLVSYNEQFF; size: -; V: TRBV27; J: TRBJ2-1
CDR3: CSVEGGDNYGYTF; size: -; V: TRBV29-1; J: TRBJ1-2
CDR3: CASSLSIPTGANVLTF; size: -; V: TRBV7-2; J: TRBJ2-6
CDR3: CSVEDGTGTSGHSYEQYF; size: medium-sized; V: TRBV29-1; J: TRBJ2-7
CDR3: CASNFPGKGSYEQYF; size: medium-sized; V: TRBV28; J: TRBJ2-7
CDR3: CASSSPGLAGIDNEQFF; size: -; V: TRBV5-8; J: TRBJ2-1
CDR3: CASSYPAGGLTDTQYF; size: medium-sized; V: TRBV13; J: TRBJ2-3
CDR3: CASSPDRVGNTEAFF; size: -; V: TRBV6-5; J: TRBJ1-1
CDR3: CASRTTGDTGELFF; size: -; V: TRBV13; J: TRBJ2-2
CDR3: CASSPPGHQPQHF; size: -; V: TRBV18; J: TRBJ1-5